These 20 T cell receptor beta chains were sequenced from one sample in a study of monozygotic twins with inflammatory bowel disease. TCRdb re-called the 5' RACE reads and shows each CDR3 protein once, DNA omitted. This repertoire includes around 370,000 distinct CDR3 sequences. Sequenced sample: blood. All receptors come from a human donor with ulcerative colitis or Crohn's disease, or a healthy co-twin of an affected twin (not recorded which).

This chain uses TRBV7-9 with TRBJ2-7; TCRdb calls TRBD1, which cannot be checked without DNA. The CDR3 contains 15 residues. Germline lookup yields CDR1 SEHNR and CDR2 FQNEAQ (reference sequence). CDR3: CASSQIGQSPYEQYF.

The genes are TRBV21-1 and TRBJ2-1; there is no DNA to check the TCRdb D call of TRBD1. TRBV21-1 is recorded as a pseudogene. This CDR3 comprises 18 residues. The CDR3 loop is CASSKGNTGGRPYNEQFF.

The chain has TRBV18 and TRBJ2-7; as DNA is missing, the TRBD1 call by TCRdb cannot be tested. Germline CDR1 is KGHSH and CDR2 is LQKENI. The CDR3 totals 14 residues. Here the CDR3 reads CASSQTGYSYEQYF.

The J gene is TRBJ2-1, the V gene TRBV4-1; TCRdb's assignment of TRBD1 cannot be checked, as there is no DNA. Germline loops: CDR1 MGHRA, CDR2 YSYEKL. CDR3 length equals 17 residues. This CDR3 reads CASSPQSGGGNYNEQFF.

The V call is TRBV4-3, the J call TRBJ2-7; TCRdb gives TRBD1 as the D gene, but with no DNA this cannot be confirmed. CDR1 and CDR2 (germline): LGHNA, YSLEER. This CDR3 has 15 amino acids. CDR3: CASSRGTGSRNEQYF.

The genes are TRBV12-3 or TRBV12-4 and TRBJ2-3; the TCRdb call, TRBD1, lacks DNA for checking. This CDR3 comprises 16 residues. CDR3 protein: CASRGDRVVSTDTQYF.

The rearrangement uses TRBV6-2 or TRBV6-3 and TRBJ2-3; the D call of TRBD2 rests on TCRdb alone, since no DNA is present to check it. The germline V gene has CDR1 MNHEY and CDR2 SVGEGT. The CDR3 extends over 17 amino acids. The CDR3 reads CASSYRPWTSNTDTQYF.

The chain is built from TRBV20-1 and TRBJ1-5. The CDR3 consists of 14 residues. Germline CDR1 DFQATT, CDR2 SNEGSKA (reference sequence). This CDR3 reads CSASPPRRDQPQHF.

The CDR3 protein is CASSSQNLGVHQPQHF. The gene calls are TRBV7-9 and TRBJ1-5. Per germline, CDR1 SEHNR and CDR2 FQNEAQ (reference sequence). The length of the CDR3 is 16 residues.

This chain joins TRBV18 and TRBJ2-7; checking the TCRdb D call of TRBD1 is not possible without DNA. The CDR3 covers 13 residues. From germline, CDR1 is KGHSH and CDR2 LQKENI. The CDR3 region is CASSPGERYEQYF.

CDR3 amino acids: CASSFPRLEIPVFHGRQETQYF. The chain links TRBV7-2 to TRBJ2-5; checking the TCRdb D call of TRBD2 is not possible without DNA. The germline V gene has CDR1 SGHTA and CDR2 FQGNSA. The CDR3 contains 22 residues.

The CDR3 sequence is CASSLDRARTEAFF. The J gene is TRBJ1-1, the V gene TRBV12-3 or TRBV12-4; no DNA is available, so the TRBD1 call from TCRdb remains unchecked. The length of the CDR3 is 14 residues.

The gene calls are TRBV5-1 and TRBJ2-2. Germline assignment: CDR1 SGHRS and CDR2 YFSETQ. The CDR3 runs 14 residues. The CDR3 protein is CASSLAPNTGELFF.

The chain recombines TRBV6-5 with TRBJ1-4. Germline CDR1 is MNHEY and CDR2 is SVGAGI. CDR3 length equals 15 residues. The CDR3 reads CASSYSKLSWEKLFF.

The J gene is TRBJ2-2, the V gene TRBV3-1; lacking DNA, the TRBD1 call made by TCRdb goes unchecked. The CDR3 is 14 amino acids. Germline values: CDR1 LGHDT, CDR2 YNNKEL (reference sequence). CDR3 sequence reads: CASRPGVFAGELFF.

The chain combines TRBV9 with TRBJ2-3; TCRdb selects TRBD2, and the lack of DNA leaves this call unchecked. The CDR3 spans 17 residues. From germline, CDR1 is SGDLS and CDR2 YYNGEE. CDR3 in amino acids: CASSGRRLAGITDTQYF.

This chain connects TRBV12-3 or TRBV12-4 to TRBJ2-7; TCRdb designates TRBD1, a call that cannot be tested without DNA. This CDR3 comprises 15 residues. Here the CDR3 reads CASSPRQGASYEQYF.

The V call is TRBV5-4, the J call TRBJ2-7; TCRdb names TRBD1, which stays unverified in the absence of DNA. The CDR3 is made up of 14 amino acids. In germline, CDR1 is SGHNT, CDR2 YYREEE (reference sequence). CDR3 in amino acids: CASSLPQQASEQYF.

The chain employs TRBV24-1 and TRBJ2-1; TCRdb indicates TRBD2, and absent DNA this call remains unverified. The CDR3 loop spans 13 amino acids. Germline V lookup: CDR1 KGHDR, CDR2 SFDVKD. CDR3 residues: CATSSPPYGEQFF.

The chain carries TRBV28 and TRBJ2-1. CDR3 length equals 15 residues. CDR1 and CDR2 (germline): MDHEN, SYDVKM. The chain's CDR3 is CASSLTGTPYNEQFF.